The clone carrying this T cell receptor (beta chain) was seen a few times. This sample is drawn from a study of molecular identifiers for immune sequencing clone quantification. As previously described, bulk TCR libraries were made using listed TCR primers. TCRdb reprocessed the PCR reads via MiXCR and lists one record per CDR3 protein. In the table there are some 100,000 distinct CDR3 sequences, around 33% of which are singletons. The TCR comes from a human donor in good health. Some libraries in this study had Jurkat cell RNA spiked in. The material sequenced was naive CD8+ T cells from blood, with Jurkat cell RNA spiked in. The subset here: FACS-sorted CD8+CD4-CCR7+CD45RA+ naive T cells.

The CDR3 bases are TGTGCCAGCAGTAATCAGGGGAGGGCAGATACGCAGTATTTT. It encodes CASSNQGRADTQYF. This chain links TRBV6-2 or TRBV6-3 with TRBJ2-3; weak D call: TRBD2 (7 bases). V was shortened by 5 bases and J by 4 bases, with 13 bases between the two germline ends. Germline CDR1 reads MNHEY; CDR2 reads SVGEGT. The CDR3 consists of 14 residues.